The 29 T cell receptor beta chains given below trace back to one sample, sequenced in a study of Ad26.COV2.S vaccination and SARS-CoV-2 variants. Clones were read by immunoSEQ multiplex PCR, and TCRdb kept only the in-frame ones, dropping some. Of about 470,000 clones listed, 80% to 95% are singletons. Treatment noted: around 19 received Ad26.COV2.S at low or high dose, single or two shots; roughly five received placebo; per-sample allocation not given. Specimens were obtained on day 63 following the first vaccine or placebo injection. The sample here was peripheral blood, taken in a trial of Ad26.COV2.S vaccine versus placebo. These receptors originate from a person aged 18-60 years who received the Ad26.COV2.S COVID-19 vaccine or a placebo.

The CDR3 bases are TGTGCCAGCAGCCCTATGACTAGCGGGAGCTTAGACATTCAGTACTTC. It codes for CASSPMTSGSLDIQYF. The chain recombines TRBV5-6 with TRBJ2-4; 12 bases are a match to TRBD2. Germline values: CDR1 SGHDT, CDR2 YYEEEE. This CDR3 has 16 amino acids. V lost 4 bases and J lost 8; bases outside the gene matches: 10.

J is TRBJ2-7 and V is TRBV5-1; D call uncertain. CDR3 length: 14 residues. The germline V gene has CDR1 SGHRS and CDR2 YFSETQ. V was cut by 2 bases and J by 3 bases, with 12 bases left in between. Written as DNA, the CDR3 is TGCGCCAGCAGCTTCAACAGTTTAGGCTACGAGCAGTACTTC. This translates into CASSFNSLGYEQYF.

J is TRBJ2-1 and V is TRBV9; D possibly corresponds to TRBD1 (6 bases). With 2 bases removed from V and 8 bases from J, the gap between germline ends came to 11 bases. The CDR3 is made up of 13 amino acids. From germline, CDR1 is SGDLS and CDR2 YYNGEE. The DNA of the CDR3 is TGTGCCAGCAGCGTGACAGGTGGGCATGAGCAGTTCTTC. This codes for CASSVTGGHEQFF. Based on the CDR3 plus reference TRBV9 and TRBJ2-1, the full variable domain is DSGVTQTPKHLITATGQRVTLRCSPRSGDLSVYWYQQSLDQGLQFLIQYYNGEERAKGNILERFSAQQFPDLHSELNLSSLELGDSALYFCASSVTGGHEQFFGPGTRLTVL.

The genes are TRBV7-2 and TRBJ2-3; D gene unclear. There are 12 residues in the CDR3. Germline V lookup: CDR1 SGHTA, CDR2 FQGNSA. The V gene lost 4 bases and the J gene lost 5 bases, with 7 bases spanning the gap. CDR3 in DNA: TGTGCCAGCAGCTCCTACGTAGATACGCAGTATTTT. Its translation: CASSSYVDTQYF. Full variable domain (remainder filled in from reference TRBV7-2 and TRBJ2-3): GAGVSQSPSNKVTEKGKDVELRCDPISGHTALYWYRQSLGQGLEFLIYFQGNSAPDKSGLPSDRFSAERTGGSVSTLTIQRTQQEDSAVYLCASSSYVDTQYFGPGTRLTVL.

CDR3 nucleotide sequence: TGTGCCAGCTCACCACGTCAGGGTGTCGGGTCCTACGAGCAGTACTTC. Protein sequence: CASSPRQGVGSYEQYF. The chain combines TRBV18 with TRBJ2-7; maybe TRBD1 (5 bases). V dropped 1 base and J dropped 1 base, with 14 bases sitting between them. Looked up from germline, CDR1 is KGHSH and CDR2 is LQKENI. The CDR3 has 16 amino acids.

The chain links TRBV5-1 to TRBJ2-7, with 15 bases fitting TRBD2. Germline V lookup: CDR1 SGHRS, CDR2 YFSETQ. V lost 4 bases to trimming and J lost 2 bases; unmatched junction nucleotides: 7. The CDR3 has 17 residues. The CDR3 loop reads CASSKTGLAGGTYEQYF. The CDR3 DNA is TGCGCCAGCAGCAAAACGGGACTAGCGGGAGGAACCTACGAGCAGTACTTC.

This chain joins TRBV18 and TRBJ2-7; 11 bases line up with TRBD1. Germline CDR1 and CDR2: KGHSH and LQKENI. The CDR3 length is 16 residues. The J segment lost 2 bases and the V segment lost 6 bases, leaving 9 bases of the junction unmatched. This chain's CDR3 is CASSRTPGQGAYEQYF. The CDR3 nucleotides read TGTGCCAGCTCGCGAACACCGGGACAGGGGGCCTACGAGCAGTACTTC.

The rearrangement links TRBV29-1 to TRBJ2-2; perhaps TRBD1 as D (5 bases). Germline CDR1 is SQVTM and CDR2 is ANQGSEA. The CDR3 runs 14 residues. Trimming removed 1 base at V and 1 base at J, with 7 bases between. CDR3 nucleotide sequence: TGCAGCGTTGAAGGAACAGGGAACACCGGGGAGCTGTTTTTT. It is translated as CSVEGTGNTGELFF.

V and J are TRBV7-8 and TRBJ1-2, with D unresolved. The germline CDR1 and CDR2 sequences are SGHVS and FQNEAQ. The CDR3 totals 13 residues. Between the trimmed V and J ends, which lost 2 bases and 0 bases, there was a span of 4 bases. CDR3 DNA: TGTGCCAGCAGCTTAACGACTAACTATGGCTACACCTTC. Translated, it gives CASSLTTNYGYTF. Supplemented by reference TRBV7-8 and TRBJ1-2, the full variable domain reads GAGVSQSPRYKVAKRGQDVALRCDPISGHVSLFWYQQALGQGPEFLTYFQNEAQLDKSGLPSDRFFAERPEGSVSTLKIQRTQQEDSAVYLCASSLTTNYGYTFGSGTRLTVV.

The V call is TRBV12-3 or TRBV12-4, the J call TRBJ2-2, with 7 bases aligning to TRBD1. The CDR3 has 13 residues. V shed 6 bases and J 5 bases; nucleotides not matched to a gene: 3. In DNA, the CDR3 is TGTGCCAGCAGACCCAGGGGGACCGGGGAGCTGTTTTTT. Its protein is CASRPRGTGELFF.

This clone was observed a single time. This chain links TRBV2 with TRBJ2-3; D is undetermined. Germline CDR1 reads SNHLY; CDR2 reads FYNNEI. With 2 bases removed from V and 4 bases from J, the gap between germline ends came to 7 bases. The CDR3 runs 13 residues. The CDR3 DNA follows: TGTGCCAGCAGTGAATTCGTCTCAGATACGCAGTATTTT. It encodes CASSEFVSDTQYF.

The chain couples TRBV2 to TRBJ2-3; D possibly corresponds to TRBD1 (6 bases). CDR1 and CDR2 from the germline V gene are SNHLY and FYNNEI. The V and J ends lost 0 bases and 0 bases respectively, with 10 bases between them. The CDR3 is 16 residues long. The CDR3 DNA reads as TGTGCCAGCAGTGAAGCCAAGACAGGAAGCACAGATACGCAGTATTTT. Translated: CASSEAKTGSTDTQYF.

The chain recombines TRBV29-1 with TRBJ2-6, with D uncertain. The germline V gene encodes CDR1 SQVTM and CDR2 ANQGSEA. V was clipped by 4 bases and J by 0 bases, with 13 bases between them. This CDR3 spans 16 amino acids. The CDR3 region is CSVVRFSLSGANVLTF. CDR3 DNA sequence: TGCAGCGTTGTTCGTTTTTCTCTCTCTGGGGCCAACGTCCTGACTTTC. Full variable domain (remainder filled in from reference TRBV29-1 and TRBJ2-6): SAVISQKPSRDICQRGTSLTIQCQVDSQVTMMFWYRQQPGQSLTLIATANQGSEATYESGFVIDKFPISRPNLTFSTLTVSNMSPEDSSIYLCSVVRFSLSGANVLTFGAGSRLTVL.

V and J are TRBV3-1 (or the pseudogene TRBV3-2) and TRBJ2-5, with 7 bases that match TRBD1. J gave up 3 bases and V 3 bases, and 7 bases lay outside the gene matches. The CDR3 spans 15 residues. Germline loops: CDR1 LGHDT, CDR2 YNNKEL (reference sequence). CDR3 residues: CASSHGDRKEETQYF. Written as DNA, the CDR3 is TGTGCCAGCAGCCATGGGGACAGAAAGGAAGAGACCCAGTACTTC.

The V call is TRBV7-9, the J call TRBJ2-1; D is undetermined. Trimming cost V 5 bases and J 4 bases, with 6 bases left between them. Germline values: CDR1 SEHNR, CDR2 FQNEAQ (reference sequence). The length of the CDR3 is 12 residues. The CDR3 is CASSAKYNEQFF. DNA of the CDR3: TGTGCCAGCAGCGCCAAATACAATGAGCAGTTCTTC.

The V and J genes are TRBV18 and TRBJ1-1; 7 bases line up with TRBD1. Looked up from germline, CDR1 is KGHSH and CDR2 is LQKENI. With 2 bases clipped from V and 6 bases from J, the junction kept 9 bases outside the gene matches. There are 15 residues in the CDR3. The CDR3 protein is CASSPGTVGLAEAFF. The CDR3 bases are TGTGCCAGCTCACCAGGGACAGTGGGCCTCGCTGAAGCTTTCTTT.

The chain has TRBV9 and TRBJ2-1, with 7 bases lining up with TRBD2. The CDR3 is made up of 14 amino acids. The junction had 9 bases not matched to a gene; V was cut back by 2 bases and J by 10 bases. Germline values: CDR1 SGDLS, CDR2 YYNGEE. CDR3 sequence: CASSVAGERSEQFF. For the CDR3, the DNA is TGTGCCAGCAGCGTCGCGGGGGAGAGGAGCGAGCAGTTCTTC.

This sequence joins TRBV5-4 and TRBJ2-1; D uncertain. With 3 bases removed from V and 1 base from J, the gap between germline ends came to 14 bases. Germline values: CDR1 SGHNT, CDR2 YYREEE (reference sequence). This CDR3 contains 16 residues. For the CDR3, the DNA is TGTGCCAGCAGCTCCGAACTCCCGAGGTCCTACAATGAGCAGTTCTTC. Translating gives CASSSELPRSYNEQFF.

The V and J genes are TRBV7-3 and TRBJ2-2, with D possibly being TRBD1 (6 bases). CDR1 SGHTA and CDR2 FQGTGA come from the germline V gene. V lost 5 bases to trimming and J lost 4 bases, with 17 bases between them. The CDR3 is 16 amino acids. Here the CDR3 reads CASSMLARGGTGELFF. CDR3 in DNA: TGTGCCAGCAGCATGTTGGCCAGAGGGGGCACCGGGGAGCTGTTTTTT. The full variable domain, rest sourced from reference TRBV7-3 and TRBJ2-2, is GAGVSQTPSNKVTEKGKYVELRCDPISGHTALYWYRQSLGQGPEFLIYFQGTGAADDSGLPNDRFFAVRPEGSVSTLKIQRTERGDSAVYLCASSMLARGGTGELFFGEGSRLTVL.

Concerning this clone itself: Other nucleotide sequences in the sample specify the same CDR3. This chain links TRBV12-3 or TRBV12-4 with TRBJ1-5; 8 nucleotides line up with TRBD1. V lost 2 bases to trimming and J lost 7 bases; unmatched junction nucleotides: 1. The CDR3 is made up of 13 amino acids. The CDR3 nucleotides are TGTGCCAGCAGTTTAACAGGGGGACAGCCCCAGCATTTT. Amino acid sequence: CASSLTGGQPQHF.

The rearrangement uses TRBV7-8 and TRBJ2-7; a weak D match, TRBD2 (5 bases). The CDR3 extends over 14 amino acids. Germline CDR1 and CDR2: SGHVS and FQNEAQ. V shed 0 bases and J shed 3 bases, with 9 bases lying between them. Here the CDR3 reads CASSLARGFYEQYF. CDR3 nucleotide sequence: TGTGCCAGCAGCTTAGCACGGGGTTTCTACGAGCAGTACTTC.

This chain uses TRBV27 with TRBJ2-7; no definite D call. Per germline, CDR1 MNHEY and CDR2 SMNVEV (reference sequence). CDR3 length equals 14 residues. The ends were cut back, 5 bases at V and 0 bases at J, with 11 bases in the middle. DNA for the CDR3: TGTGCCAGCAGTACCGCAGGAGTCTCCTACGAGCAGTACTTC. Translated: CASSTAGVSYEQYF.

The CDR3 nucleotides read TGTGCCAGCAGCCAAGAATGGAGAGCAGAGAAAAACATTCAGTACTTC. Translating it yields CASSQEWRAEKNIQYF. The chain combines TRBV3-1 (or the pseudogene TRBV3-2) with TRBJ2-4; D not certain. Trimming left V 0 bases short and J 4 bases short, with 13 bases between. This CDR3 region has 16 residues. Per germline, CDR1 LGHDT and CDR2 YNNKEL (reference sequence).

The V and J genes are TRBV2 and TRBJ2-3, with 8 bases fitting TRBD2. J gave up 0 bases and V 6 bases, and 2 bases lay outside the gene matches. In germline, CDR1 is SNHLY, CDR2 FYNNEI. The CDR3 covers 14 residues. The CDR3 protein is CASRGLVSTDTQYF. In DNA, the CDR3 is TGTGCCAGCAGGGGACTAGTTAGCACAGATACGCAGTATTTT.

This chain uses TRBV7-2 with TRBJ2-3; D possibly corresponds to TRBD2 (5 bases). Trimming took 0 bases from V and 3 from J, leaving 10 bases between them. This CDR3 contains 15 residues. Germline CDR1 and CDR2: SGHTA and FQGNSA. The CDR3 nucleotides are TGTGCCAGCAGCTTAGCGAGGGATCTAACAGATACGCAGTATTTT. This sequence encodes CASSLARDLTDTQYF.

Only one count was recorded for this clone. The chain has TRBV18 and TRBJ2-3, with 11 bases identical to TRBD2. The germline gives CDR1 KGHSH, CDR2 LQKENI. CDR3 length: 15 residues. The V and J ends lost 3 bases and 7 bases, in that order; junction bases with no gene match: 6. Here the CDR3 reads CASSPGTSGLNTQYF. The CDR3 region has the DNA TGTGCCAGCTCACCCGGGACTAGCGGTCTTAATACGCAGTATTTT.

The rearrangement joins TRBV18 to TRBJ2-7; 10 nucleotides agree with TRBD1. Germline assignment: CDR1 KGHSH and CDR2 LQKENI. The CDR3 sequence is 14 residues long. V was pared by 6 bases and J by 6 bases, with 8 bases of the junction left unmatched. CDR3 loop: CASSTGQGTFEQYF. The CDR3, as DNA: TGTGCCAGCTCCACGGGACAGGGGACTTTCGAGCAGTACTTC.

V is TRBV7-2 and J is TRBJ2-1, with 7 bases that match TRBD1. The germline CDR1 and CDR2 sequences are SGHTA and FQGNSA. With V trimmed by 0 bases and J by 8 bases, 4 bases remained unmatched. This CDR3 has 14 residues. The CDR3 DNA reads as TGTGCCAGCAGCTTAGCTAGGGGGCTCGATGAGCAGTTCTTC. It codes for CASSLARGLDEQFF.

This chain links TRBV19 with TRBJ1-3; tentatively, D is TRBD1 (6 bases). Germline lookup yields CDR1 LNHDA and CDR2 SQIVND (reference sequence). V was cut by 1 base and J by 4 bases, with 11 bases left in between. The CDR3 runs to 15 residues. CDR3 nucleotide sequence: TGTGCCAGTAGTATAGCAGGGGAGGACGGAAACACCATATATTTT. Its protein product is CASSIAGEDGNTIYF.